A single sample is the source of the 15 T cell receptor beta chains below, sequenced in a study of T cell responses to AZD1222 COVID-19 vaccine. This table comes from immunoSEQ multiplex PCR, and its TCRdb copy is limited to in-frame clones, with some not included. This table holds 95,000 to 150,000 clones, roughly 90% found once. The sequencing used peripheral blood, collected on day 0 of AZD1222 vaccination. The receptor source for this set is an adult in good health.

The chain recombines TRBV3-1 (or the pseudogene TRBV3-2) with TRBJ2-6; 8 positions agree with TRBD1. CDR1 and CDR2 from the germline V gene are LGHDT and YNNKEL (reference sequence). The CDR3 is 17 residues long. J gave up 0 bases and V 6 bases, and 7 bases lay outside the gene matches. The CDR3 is CASRAGTGISGANVLTF. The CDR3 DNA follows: TGTGCCAGCAGGGCCGGGACAGGCATCTCTGGGGCCAACGTCCTGACTTTC.

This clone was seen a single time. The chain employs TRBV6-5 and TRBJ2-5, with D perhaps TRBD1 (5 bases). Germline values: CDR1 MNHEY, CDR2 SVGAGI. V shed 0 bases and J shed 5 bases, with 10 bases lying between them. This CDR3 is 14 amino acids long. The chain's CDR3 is CASSYSRGWETQYF. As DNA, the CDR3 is TGTGCCAGCAGTTACTCTAGGGGCTGGGAGACCCAGTACTTC.

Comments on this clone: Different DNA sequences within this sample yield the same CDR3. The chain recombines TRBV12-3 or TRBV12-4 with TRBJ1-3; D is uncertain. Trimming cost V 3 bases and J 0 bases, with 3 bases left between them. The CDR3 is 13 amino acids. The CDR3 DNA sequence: TGTGCCAGCAGTTTGAGCTCTGGAAACACCATATATTTT. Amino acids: CASSLSSGNTIYF.

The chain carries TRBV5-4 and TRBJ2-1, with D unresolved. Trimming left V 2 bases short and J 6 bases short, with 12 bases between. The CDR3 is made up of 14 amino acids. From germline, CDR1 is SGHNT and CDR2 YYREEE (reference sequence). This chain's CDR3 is CASSLQLSRNEQFF. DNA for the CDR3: TGTGCCAGCAGCTTACAGCTTTCCCGCAATGAGCAGTTCTTC.

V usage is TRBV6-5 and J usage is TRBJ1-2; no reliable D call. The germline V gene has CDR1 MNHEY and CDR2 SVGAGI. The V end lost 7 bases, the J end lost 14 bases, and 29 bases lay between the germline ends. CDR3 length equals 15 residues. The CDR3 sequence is CASTQNGRRAGIYTF. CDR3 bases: TGTGCCAGCACGCAAAACGGACGGCGGGCCGGAATCTATACCTTC.

CDR3 in DNA: TGTGCCTGGAGTGTACGGGCGAGCGGGGTCTACGAGCAGTACTTC. As protein: CAWSVRASGVYEQYF. J is TRBJ2-7 and V is TRBV30; TRBD2 matches 7 bases. The CDR3 is 15 amino acids. The trim removed 0 bases at V and 3 bases at J, leaving 8 bases unmatched. CDR1 and CDR2 (germline): GTSNPN, SVGIG (reference sequence).

The CDR3 DNA reads as TGTGCCACCAGTGACCCAGGGACTAGCGATAGAGAGACCCAGTACTTC. Its protein product is CATSDPGTSDRETQYF. The chain combines TRBV24-1 with TRBJ2-5, with 10 bases that match TRBD2. Germline CDR1 and CDR2: KGHDR and SFDVKD. The V segment lost 4 bases and the J segment 4 bases; nucleotides outside the gene matches: 8. This CDR3 spans 16 amino acids.

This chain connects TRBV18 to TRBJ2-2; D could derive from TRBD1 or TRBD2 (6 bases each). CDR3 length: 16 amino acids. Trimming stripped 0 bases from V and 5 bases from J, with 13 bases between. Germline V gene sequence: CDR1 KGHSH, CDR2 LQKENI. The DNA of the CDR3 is TGTGCCAGCTCACCACCCCCGGGGGCGCGTACCGGGGAGCTGTTTTTT. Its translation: CASSPPPGARTGELFF.

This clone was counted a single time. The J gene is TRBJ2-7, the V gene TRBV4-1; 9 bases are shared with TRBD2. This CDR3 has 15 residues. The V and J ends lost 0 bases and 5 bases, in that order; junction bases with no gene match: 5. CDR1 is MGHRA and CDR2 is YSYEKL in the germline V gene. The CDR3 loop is CASSQDLRGRDEQYF. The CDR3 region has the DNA TGCGCCAGCAGCCAAGATCTTCGCGGGAGGGACGAGCAGTACTTC.

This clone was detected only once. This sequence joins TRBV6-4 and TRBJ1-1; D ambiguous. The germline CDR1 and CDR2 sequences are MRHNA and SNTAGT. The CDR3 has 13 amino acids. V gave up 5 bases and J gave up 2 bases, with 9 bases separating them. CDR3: CASSIRVNTEAFF. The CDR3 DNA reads TGTGCCAGCAGTATCCGAGTTAACACTGAAGCTTTCTTT.

The CDR3 DNA follows: TGTGCCAGCAGCGGCGGGACTAGCGGGGCCCGCACAGATACGCAGTATTTT. This gives the protein CASSGGTSGARTDTQYF. The rearrangement uses TRBV3-1 (or the pseudogene TRBV3-2) and TRBJ2-3; TRBD2 agrees at 13 bases. Unmatched junction bases numbered 6, after V lost 5 bases and J lost 1 base. The CDR3 consists of 17 residues. The germline gives CDR1 LGHDT, CDR2 YNNKEL (reference sequence).

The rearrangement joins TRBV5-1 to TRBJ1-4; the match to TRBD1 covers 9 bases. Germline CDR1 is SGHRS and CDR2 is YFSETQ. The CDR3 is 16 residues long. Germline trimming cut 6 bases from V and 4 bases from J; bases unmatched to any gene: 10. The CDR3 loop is CASNGGSGQGNEKLFF. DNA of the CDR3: TGCGCCAGCAACGGGGGGTCGGGACAGGGTAATGAAAAACTGTTTTTT.

CDR3 in DNA: TGTGCCAGCAGCGCCCAGGGTGGCTATGGCTACACCTTC. It translates to CASSAQGGYGYTF. The genes are TRBV9 and TRBJ1-2; D perhaps matches TRBD1 (5 bases). Germline V gene data show CDR1 as SGDLS and CDR2 as YYNGEE. CDR3 length equals 13 residues. V was cut by 3 bases and J by 4 bases, with 10 bases left in between.

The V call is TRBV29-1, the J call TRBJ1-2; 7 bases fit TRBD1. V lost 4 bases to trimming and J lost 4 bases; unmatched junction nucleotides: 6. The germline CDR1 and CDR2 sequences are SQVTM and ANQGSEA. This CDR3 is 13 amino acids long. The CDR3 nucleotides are TGCAGCGTTGGAGTAGGGGGCGGCTATGGCTACACCTTC. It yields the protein CSVGVGGGYGYTF.

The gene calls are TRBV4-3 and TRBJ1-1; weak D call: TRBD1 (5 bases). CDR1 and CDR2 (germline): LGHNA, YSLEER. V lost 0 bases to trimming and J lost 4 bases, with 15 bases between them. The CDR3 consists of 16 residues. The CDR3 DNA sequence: TGCGCCAGCAGCCAAGATCGAGCTAGGGGCACCACTGAAGCTTTCTTT. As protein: CASSQDRARGTTEAFF.